This T cell receptor (beta chain) was obtained from a study of blood T cell repertoires in COVID-19. How the authors handled the data: Amplification from reference gene primers served as the basis for estimated nucleated cell counts. Generated by immunoSEQ multiplex PCR, the TCRdb table keeps only in-frame clones and is missing some. That table gives V, J and clone size, and the DNA gave D and trimming. The sample yields 150,000 to 200,000 clones, about 86% seen once. This CDR3 has 15 amino acids. CDR1 and CDR2 from the germline V gene are MDHEN and SYDVKM. V shed 6 bases and J shed 4 bases, with 15 bases lying between them.

The rearrangement uses TRBV28 and TRBJ2-2, with D unresolved. The receptor comes from a woman under 40 with active or convalescent COVID-19. What was sequenced was peripheral blood. The CDR3 DNA sequence: TGTGCCAGCAGACGCCGCCCACAGTTCACCGGGGAGCTGTTTTTT. This translates into CASRRRPQFTGELFF.